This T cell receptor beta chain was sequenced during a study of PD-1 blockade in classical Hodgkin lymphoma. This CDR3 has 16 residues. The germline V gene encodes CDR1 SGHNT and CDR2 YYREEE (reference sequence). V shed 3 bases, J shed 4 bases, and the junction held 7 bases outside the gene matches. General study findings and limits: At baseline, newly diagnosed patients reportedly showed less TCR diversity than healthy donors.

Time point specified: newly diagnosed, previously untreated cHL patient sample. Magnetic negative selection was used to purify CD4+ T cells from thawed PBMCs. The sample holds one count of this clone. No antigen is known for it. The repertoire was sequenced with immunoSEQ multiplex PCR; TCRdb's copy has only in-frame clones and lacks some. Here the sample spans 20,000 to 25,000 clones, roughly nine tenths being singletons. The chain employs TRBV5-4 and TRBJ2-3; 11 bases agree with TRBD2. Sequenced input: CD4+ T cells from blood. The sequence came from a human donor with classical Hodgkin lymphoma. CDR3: CASSSQLAGEADTQYF. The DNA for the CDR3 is TGTGCCAGCAGCTCCCAACTAGCGGGGGAGGCAGATACGCAGTATTTT.